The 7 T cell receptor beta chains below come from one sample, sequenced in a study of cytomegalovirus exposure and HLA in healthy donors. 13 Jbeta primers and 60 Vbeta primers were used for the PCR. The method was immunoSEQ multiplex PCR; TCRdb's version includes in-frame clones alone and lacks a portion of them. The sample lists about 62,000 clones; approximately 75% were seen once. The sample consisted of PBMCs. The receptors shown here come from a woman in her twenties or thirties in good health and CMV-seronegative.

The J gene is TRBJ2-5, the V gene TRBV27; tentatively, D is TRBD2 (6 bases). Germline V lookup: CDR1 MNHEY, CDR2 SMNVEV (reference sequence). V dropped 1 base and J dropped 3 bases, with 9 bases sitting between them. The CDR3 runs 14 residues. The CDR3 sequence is CASSLLADKETQYF. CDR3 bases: TGTGCCAGCAGTTTATTAGCGGATAAAGAGACCCAGTACTTC.

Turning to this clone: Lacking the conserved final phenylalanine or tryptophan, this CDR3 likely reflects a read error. The CDR3 loop is CASSSGQGNYYGYTL. For the CDR3, the DNA is TGTGCCAGCAGCTCGGGACAGGGGAACTACTATGGCTACACCCTC. This chain joins TRBV9 and TRBJ1-2; 10 nucleotides agree with TRBD1. Unmatched junction bases numbered 6, after V lost 4 bases and J lost 3 bases. Germline values: CDR1 SGDLS, CDR2 YYNGEE. The CDR3 covers 15 residues.

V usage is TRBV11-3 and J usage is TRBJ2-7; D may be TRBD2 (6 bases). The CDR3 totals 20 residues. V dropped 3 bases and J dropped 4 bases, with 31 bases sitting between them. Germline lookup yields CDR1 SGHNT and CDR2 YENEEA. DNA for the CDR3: TGTGCCAGCAGCTTTTTTCTCACCCCCCCCCGGCGGGACCCTGGGTACGAGCAGTACGTC. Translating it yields CASSFFLTPPRRDPGYEQYV.

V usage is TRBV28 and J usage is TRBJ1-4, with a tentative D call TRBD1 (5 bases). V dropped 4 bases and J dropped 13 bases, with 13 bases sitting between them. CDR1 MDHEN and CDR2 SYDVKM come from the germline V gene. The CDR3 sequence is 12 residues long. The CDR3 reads CASSSPGRGLFF. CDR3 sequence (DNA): TGTGCCAGCAGTTCCCCCGGGAGGGGACTGTTTTTT.

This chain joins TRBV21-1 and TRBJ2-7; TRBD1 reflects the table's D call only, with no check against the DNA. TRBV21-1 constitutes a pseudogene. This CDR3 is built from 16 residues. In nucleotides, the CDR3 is TGTGCCAGCAGCAAACCGTTCGAGGACAGGGTCCACGAGCAGTACGTC. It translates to CASSKPFEDRVHEQYV.

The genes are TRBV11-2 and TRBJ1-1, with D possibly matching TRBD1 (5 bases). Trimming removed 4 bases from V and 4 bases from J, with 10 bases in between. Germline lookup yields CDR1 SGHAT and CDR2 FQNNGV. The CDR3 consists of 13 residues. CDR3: CASSSQGGTEAFF. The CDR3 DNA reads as TGTGCCAGCAGCTCTCAGGGAGGCACTGAAGCTTTCTTT.

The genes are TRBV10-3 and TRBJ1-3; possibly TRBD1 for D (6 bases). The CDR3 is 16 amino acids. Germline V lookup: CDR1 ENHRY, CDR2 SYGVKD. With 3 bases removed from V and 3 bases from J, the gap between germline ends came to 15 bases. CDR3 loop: CAISDSGTRGGNTIYF. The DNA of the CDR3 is TGTGCCATCAGTGACTCCGGGACAAGGGGTGGAAACACCATATATTTT.